These 9 T cell receptor beta chains were all obtained from the same sample, sequenced in a study of regulatory T cells. The primer mix had 52 TRBV and 13 TRBJ primers. Assay used: immunoSEQ multiplex PCR; TCRdb lists only in-frame clones, some missing. The table lists around 30,000 clones, about 93% of them singletons, with more than 0.75% in the top ten. Regarding the study as a whole: In CD3G-deficient patients, conventional CD4+ T cells were enriched for hydrophobic CDR3 residues at positions 6 and 7.

Antigens of these TCRs are unknown. Sequencing was performed on conventional CD4+ T cells sorted from blood. These receptor sequences come from a child aged 2-15 years with CD3G deficiency.

This chain's CDR3 is CASSFGLGGYTF. The CDR3 nucleotides read TGTGCCAGCAGCTTTGGTTTAGGAGGCTACACCTTC. The chain joins TRBV7-9 to TRBJ1-2; D gene unclear. Germline V lookup: CDR1 SEHNR, CDR2 FQNEAQ (reference sequence). CDR3 length: 12 residues. Trimming stripped 3 bases from V and 8 bases from J, with 10 bases between.

This rearrangement joins TRBV18 to TRBJ2-7, with TRBD1 matching 9 bases. Germline CDR1 is KGHSH and CDR2 is LQKENI. With 6 bases clipped from V and 7 bases from J, the junction kept 7 bases outside the gene matches. This CDR3 region has 13 residues. The CDR3, as DNA: TGTGCCAGCTCCCCGGGACAGGGAAGGGAGCAGTACTTC. Its protein is CASSPGQGREQYF. The whole variable domain, filled in from reference TRBV18 and TRBJ2-7, reads NAGVMQNPRHLVRRRGQEARLRCSPMKGHSHVYWYRQLPEEGLKFMVYLQKENIIDESGMPKERFSAEFPKEGPSILRIQQVVRGDSAAYFCASSPGQGREQYFGPGTRLTVT.

The chain combines TRBV30 with TRBJ2-6; no reliable D call. In germline, CDR1 is GTSNPN, CDR2 SVGIG (reference sequence). This CDR3 is built from 15 residues. V was clipped by 0 bases and J by 2 bases, with 8 bases between them. Here the CDR3 reads CAWSVADPGANVLTF. The CDR3 DNA follows: TGTGCCTGGAGTGTCGCGGACCCTGGGGCCAACGTCCTGACTTTC.

This chain uses TRBV5-1 with TRBJ2-1; 10 bases agree with TRBD2. The trim removed 0 bases at V and 7 bases at J, leaving 7 bases unmatched. Germline CDR1 is SGHRS and CDR2 is YFSETQ. The CDR3 length is 16 residues. CDR3 sequence (DNA): TGCGCCAGCAGCTTGGTCCTAGCGGGAGCAGCGAATGAGCAGTTCTTC. Amino acids: CASSLVLAGAANEQFF.

The rearrangement links TRBV6-6 to TRBJ1-5; weak D call: TRBD1 (6 bases). V was trimmed by 6 bases and J by 6 bases, leaving 15 bases between them. Germline V lookup: CDR1 MNHNY, CDR2 SVGAGI (reference sequence). The length of the CDR3 is 14 residues. The DNA of the CDR3 is TGTGCCAGCAGCCCCGGGGCAGGGGTTCAGCCCCAGCATTTT. Translation gives CASSPGAGVQPQHF.

V gene TRBV28 combines with J gene TRBJ2-1, with a possible D match to TRBD1 (5 bases). The CDR3 totals 15 residues. Germline lookup yields CDR1 MDHEN and CDR2 SYDVKM. Trimming removed 8 bases from V and 4 bases from J, with 18 bases in between. In DNA, the CDR3 is TGTGCCAGCCGTGGACATCGACCTCGTTACAATGAGCAGTTCTTC. It specifies CASRGHRPRYNEQFF.

The V and J genes are TRBV5-1 and TRBJ2-5, with 8 positions matching TRBD1. The CDR3 spans 14 residues. Unmatched junction bases numbered 6, after V lost 5 bases and J lost 3 bases. The germline V gene has CDR1 SGHRS and CDR2 YFSETQ. CDR3 protein: CASSPGGPEETQYF. In nucleotides, the CDR3 is TGCGCCAGCAGTCCAGGGGGCCCGGAAGAGACCCAGTACTTC. The variable domain in full, with the rest retrieved from reference TRBV5-1 and TRBJ2-5, is KAGVTQTPRYLIKTRGQQVTLSCSPISGHRSVSWYQQTPGQGLQFLFEYFSETQRNKGNFPGRFSGRQFSNSRSEMNVSTLELGDSALYLCASSPGGPEETQYFGPGTRLLVL.

The chain uses TRBV5-1 and TRBJ2-2; possibly TRBD1 for D (6 bases). This CDR3 has 14 residues. Trimming stripped 4 bases from V and 2 bases from J, with 9 bases between. CDR1 is SGHRS and CDR2 is YFSETQ in the germline V gene. CDR3 sequence reads: CASSRTANTGELFF. The CDR3 nucleotides read TGCGCCAGCAGCCGGACAGCTAACACCGGGGAGCTGTTTTTT.

A single count supports this clone. This sequence joins TRBV18 and TRBJ2-3; TRBD1 is a possible D gene (5 bases). Between the trimmed V and J ends, which lost 1 base and 2 bases, there was a span of 13 bases. The V gene's germline CDR1 is KGHSH and CDR2 LQKENI. This CDR3 contains 16 residues. The CDR3 loop reads CASSPRQGRATDTQYF. CDR3 nucleotides: TGTGCCAGCTCACCACGCCAGGGCCGAGCCACAGATACGCAGTATTTT.